The following is a T cell receptor beta chain sequence with its context. Its antigen is not identified. These data originate in a study of blood T cells in healthy people across ages. The study's findings and limits: Correlation between TCR beta diversity and naive T cell percentage was strong. Unsorted PBMC material precluded a definitive naive versus antigen-experienced comparison. Changes seen in expanded clonotypes were possibly confounded by donor CMV status left unknown. Naive CD4+ cells and diversity were both higher in long-lived donors than in aged donors.

Primed by a sample-barcoded 5' primer and a J-beta primer mix, a second PCR proceeded for about 7 to 11 cycles. TCRdb passed the 5' RACE reads through MiXCR, listing each CDR3 protein once. The sample contains fewer than 950,000 distinct CDR3 sequences, roughly 40% of which appear only once. The V segment lost 1 base and the J segment 6 bases; nucleotides outside the gene matches: 4. Germline CDR1 WSHSY, CDR2 SAAADI. The CDR3 has 15 residues. Sequencing input: blood. The gene calls are TRBV10-2 and TRBJ2-1, with TRBD2 identical over 9 bases. This TCR was sampled from a man aged 18 to 29 in good health. The CDR3 DNA follows: TGCGCCAGCAGTGAGTACGGGACTAGCTCCAATGAGCAGTTCTTC. Residues: CASSEYGTSSNEQFF.